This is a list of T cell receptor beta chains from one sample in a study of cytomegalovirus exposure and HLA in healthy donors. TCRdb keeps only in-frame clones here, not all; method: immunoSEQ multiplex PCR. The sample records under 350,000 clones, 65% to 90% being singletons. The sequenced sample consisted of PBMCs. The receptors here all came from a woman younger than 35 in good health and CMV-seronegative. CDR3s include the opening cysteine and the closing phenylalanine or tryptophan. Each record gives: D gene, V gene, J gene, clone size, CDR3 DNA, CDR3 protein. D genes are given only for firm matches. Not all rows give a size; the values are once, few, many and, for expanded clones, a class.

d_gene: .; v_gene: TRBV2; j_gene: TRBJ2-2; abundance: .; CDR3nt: TGTGCCAGCGGACGGGACTTCCACGGGGAGCTGTTTTTT; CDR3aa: CASGRDFHGELFF
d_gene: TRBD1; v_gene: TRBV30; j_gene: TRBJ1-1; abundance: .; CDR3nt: TGTGCCTGGAGTCGACAGGGGGACACTGAAGCTTTCTTT; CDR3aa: CAWSRQGDTEAFF
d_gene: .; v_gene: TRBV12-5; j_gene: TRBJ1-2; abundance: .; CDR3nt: TGTGCTAGTGGTTTGGGGAGCTATGGCTACACCTTC; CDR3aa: CASGLGSYGYTF
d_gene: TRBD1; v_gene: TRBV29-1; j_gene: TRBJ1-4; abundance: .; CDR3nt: TGCAGCGTAGGGGACAGGGGGTCTAATGAAAAACTGTTTTTT; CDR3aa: CSVGDRGSNEKLFF
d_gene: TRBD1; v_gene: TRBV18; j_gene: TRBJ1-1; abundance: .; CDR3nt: TGTGCCAGCTCTCCGACAGGGGGCGAGAACACTGAAGCTTTCTTT; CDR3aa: CASSPTGGENTEAFF
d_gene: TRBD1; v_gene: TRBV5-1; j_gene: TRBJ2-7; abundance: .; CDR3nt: TGCGCCAGCAGCCCAACCGGGACAGTGATAGCGCAGTACTTC; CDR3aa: CASSPTGTVIAQYF
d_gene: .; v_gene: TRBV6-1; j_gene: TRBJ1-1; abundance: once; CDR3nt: TGTGCCAGCAGTGAAGCTTATTGGGGCCGGTTGAACACTGAAGCTTTCTTT; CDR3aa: CASSEAYWGRLNTEAFF
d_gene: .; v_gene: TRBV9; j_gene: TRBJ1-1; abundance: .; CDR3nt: TGTGCCAGCAGCGGGCGGGGGAGGACTGAAGCTTTCTTT; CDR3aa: CASSGRGRTEAFF
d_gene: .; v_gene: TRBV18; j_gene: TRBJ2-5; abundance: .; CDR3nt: TGTGCCAGCTCAGGAGACCTTACGGAGACCCAGTACTTC; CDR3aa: CASSGDLTETQYF
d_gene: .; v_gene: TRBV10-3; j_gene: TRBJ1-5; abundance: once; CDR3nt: TGTGCCATCAGTGAGTCGGGGCGTGGAGGCAATCAGCCCCAGCATTTT; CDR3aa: CAISESGRGGNQPQHF
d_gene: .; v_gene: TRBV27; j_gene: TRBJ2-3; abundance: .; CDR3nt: TGTGCCAGCAACCTCTTCCTCCGGAGTGCAGATACGCAGTATTTT; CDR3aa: CASNLFLRSADTQYF
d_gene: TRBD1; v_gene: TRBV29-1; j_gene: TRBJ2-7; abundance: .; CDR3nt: TGCAGCGTTACGGGACAGGCCTCCTACGAGCAGTACTTC; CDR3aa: CSVTGQASYEQYF
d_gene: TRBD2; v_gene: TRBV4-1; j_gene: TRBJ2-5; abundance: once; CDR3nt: TGCGCCAGCAGCCAACCTTCGGGACTAGCGGTAGTAGAGACCCAGTACTTC; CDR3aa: CASSQPSGLAVVETQYF
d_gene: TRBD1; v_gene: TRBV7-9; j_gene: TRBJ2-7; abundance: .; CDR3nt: TGTGCCAGCAGCTTACCGACAGGGGGTCTGGTCCGCGAGCAGTACTTC; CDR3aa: CASSLPTGGLVREQYF
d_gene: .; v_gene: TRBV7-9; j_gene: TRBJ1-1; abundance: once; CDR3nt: TGTGCCAGCCCGGGGTCGGACACTGAAGCTTTCTTT; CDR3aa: CASPGSDTEAFF
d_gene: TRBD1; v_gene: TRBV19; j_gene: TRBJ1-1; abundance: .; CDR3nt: TGTGCCAGTACTCAAGGGACAGGGAAGGACACTGAAGCTTTCTTT; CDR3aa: CASTQGTGKDTEAFF
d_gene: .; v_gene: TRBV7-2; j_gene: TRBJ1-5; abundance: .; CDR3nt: TGTGCCAGCAGCTTAGCGCGGGGGGAAAATCAGCCCCAGCATTTT; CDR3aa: CASSLARGENQPQHF
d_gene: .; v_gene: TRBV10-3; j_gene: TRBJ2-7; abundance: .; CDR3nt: TGTGCCATCAGTGAGACAATCGCTAGCTCCTACGAGCAGTACTTC; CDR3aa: CAISETIASSYEQYF
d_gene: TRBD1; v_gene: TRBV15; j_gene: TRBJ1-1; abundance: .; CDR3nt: TGTGCCACCAGCAGACTACAGGGGCAGGCGGAAGCTTTCTTT; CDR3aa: CATSRLQGQAEAFF
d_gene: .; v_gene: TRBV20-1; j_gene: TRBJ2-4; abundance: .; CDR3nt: TGCAGTGCTCCCACCGGCGGGACTCAGTACTTC; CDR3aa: CSAPTGGTQYF
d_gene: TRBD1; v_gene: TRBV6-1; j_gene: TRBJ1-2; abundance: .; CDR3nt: TGTGCCAGCAGTGACCTGGACAGGCAGCGTGATGGCTACACCTTC; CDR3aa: CASSDLDRQRDGYTF
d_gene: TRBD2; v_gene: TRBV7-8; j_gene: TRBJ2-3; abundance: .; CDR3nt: TGTGCCAGCAGCCCCCGGGGACTAGCGGGGGAGACGAGCACAGATACGCAGTATTTT; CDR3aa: CASSPRGLAGETSTDTQYF
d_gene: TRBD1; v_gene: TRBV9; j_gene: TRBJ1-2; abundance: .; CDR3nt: TGTGCCAGCAGCGAACCGACAGGGCTCCTCCGGGTGGACTATGGCTACACCTTC; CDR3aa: CASSEPTGLLRVDYGYTF
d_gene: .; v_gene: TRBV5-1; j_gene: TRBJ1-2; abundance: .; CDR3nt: TGCGCCAGCAGCTTTCGGGAATACAACTATGGCTACACCTTC; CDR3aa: CASSFREYNYGYTF
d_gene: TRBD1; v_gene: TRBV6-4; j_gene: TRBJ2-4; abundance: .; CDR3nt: TGTGCCAGCAGTCCTGGACAGGGTGCGGACATTCAGTACTTC; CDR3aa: CASSPGQGADIQYF
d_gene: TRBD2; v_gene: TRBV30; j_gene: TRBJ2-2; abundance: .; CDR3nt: TGTGCCTGGTCTGGGGGGCGGGAGGGCCGATATACCGGGGAGCTGTTTTTT; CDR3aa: CAWSGGREGRYTGELFF
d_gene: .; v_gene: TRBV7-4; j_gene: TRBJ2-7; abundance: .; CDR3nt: TGTGCCAGCACCCAAGCGAGGGACTACGAGCAGTACTTC; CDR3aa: CASTQARDYEQYF
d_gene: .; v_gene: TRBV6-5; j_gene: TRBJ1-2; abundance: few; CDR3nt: TGTGCCAGCGCGAAGCGTCCTCTCTATGGCTACACCTTC; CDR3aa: CASAKRPLYGYTF
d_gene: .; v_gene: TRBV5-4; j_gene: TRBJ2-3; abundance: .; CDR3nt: TGTGCCAGCAACGAAGGGGTTACGCAGTATTTT; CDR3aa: CASNEGVTQYF
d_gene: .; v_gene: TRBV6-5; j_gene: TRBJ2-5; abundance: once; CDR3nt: TGTGCCAGCAGTTACCGGTCTTCGTACCAAGAGACCCAGTACTTC; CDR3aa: CASSYRSSYQETQYF
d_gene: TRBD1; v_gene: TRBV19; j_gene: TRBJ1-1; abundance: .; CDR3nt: TGTGCCAGTAGTAAGGACAGGGGGCGAACTGAAGCTTTCTTT; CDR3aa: CASSKDRGRTEAFF
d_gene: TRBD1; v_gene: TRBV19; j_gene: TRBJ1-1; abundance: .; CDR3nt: TGTGCCAGTAACCCGGACAGGGCCACTGAAGCTTTCTTT; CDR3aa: CASNPDRATEAFF
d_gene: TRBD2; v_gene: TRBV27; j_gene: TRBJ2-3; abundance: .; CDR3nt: TGTGCCAGCAGTAGTCTAGCGGGGGCCTTGGATACGCAGTATTTT; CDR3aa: CASSSLAGALDTQYF
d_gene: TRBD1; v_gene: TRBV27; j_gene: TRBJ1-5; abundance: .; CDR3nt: TGTGCCAGCAGTTTACCAGGGACAGAAAATCAGCCCCAGCATTTT; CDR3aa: CASSLPGTENQPQHF
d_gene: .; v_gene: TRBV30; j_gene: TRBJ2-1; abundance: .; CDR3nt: TGTGCCTGGAGTGAGGGGTCGGGACTCATCTACAATGAGCAGTTCTTC; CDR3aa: CAWSEGSGLIYNEQFF
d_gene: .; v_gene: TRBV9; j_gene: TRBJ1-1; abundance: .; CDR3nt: TGTGCCAGCAGCGCGGACACACAGCCTAACACTGAAGCTTTCTTT; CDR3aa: CASSADTQPNTEAFF
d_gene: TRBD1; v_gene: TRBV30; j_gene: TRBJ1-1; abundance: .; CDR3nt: TGTGCCTGGAGGGACAGGCGGGACACTGAAGCTTTCTTT; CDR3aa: CAWRDRRDTEAFF
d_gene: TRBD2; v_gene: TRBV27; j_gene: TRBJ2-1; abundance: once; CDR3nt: TGTGCCAGCAGTGGGGGACTAGCGGGAGTCAATGAGCAGTTCTTC; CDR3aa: CASSGGLAGVNEQFF
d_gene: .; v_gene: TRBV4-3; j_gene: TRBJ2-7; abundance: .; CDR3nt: TGCGCCAGCAGCTACGGAACGGGAACCTACGAGCAGTACTTC; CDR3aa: CASSYGTGTYEQYF
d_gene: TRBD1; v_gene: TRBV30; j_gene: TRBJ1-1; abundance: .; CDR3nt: TGTGCCTGGAGTGTACAGGGGGCTAACACTGAAGCTTTCTTT; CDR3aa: CAWSVQGANTEAFF
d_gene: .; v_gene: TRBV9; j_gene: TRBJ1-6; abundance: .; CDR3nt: TGTGCCAGCAGCGTAGGGCGGGCAGGGGACCTTAATTCACCCCTCCACTTT; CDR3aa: CASSVGRAGDLNSPLHF
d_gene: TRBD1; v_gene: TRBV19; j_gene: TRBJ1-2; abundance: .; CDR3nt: TGTGCCAGTACCCCCACAGGGGGAGTCTACACCTTC; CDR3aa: CASTPTGGVYTF
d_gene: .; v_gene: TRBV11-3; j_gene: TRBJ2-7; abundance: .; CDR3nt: TGTGCCAGCAGCGTAGGCCCAGGGTTGTACGAGCAGTACTTC; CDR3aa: CASSVGPGLYEQYF
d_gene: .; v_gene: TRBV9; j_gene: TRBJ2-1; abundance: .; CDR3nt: TGTGCCAGCACCCCTCTTGGCGGCCACAATGAGCAGTTCTTC; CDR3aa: CASTPLGGHNEQFF
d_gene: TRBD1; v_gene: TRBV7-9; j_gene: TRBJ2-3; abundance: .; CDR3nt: TGTGCCAGCAGCCATTCGGACAGGTCCTTCCGCACAGATACGCAGTATTTT; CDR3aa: CASSHSDRSFRTDTQYF
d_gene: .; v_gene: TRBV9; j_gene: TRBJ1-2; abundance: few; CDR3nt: TGTGCCAGCAGCGTTGGACTGAACTATGGCTACACCTTC; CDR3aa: CASSVGLNYGYTF
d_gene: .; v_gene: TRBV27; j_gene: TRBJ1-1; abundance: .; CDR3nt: TGTGCCAGCAGAAAGGACAGCGAAGCTTTCTTT; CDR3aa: CASRKDSEAFF
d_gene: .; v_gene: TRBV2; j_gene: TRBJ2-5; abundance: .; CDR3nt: TGTGCCAGCAGTCTTCGGTCTCAAGAGACCCAGTACTTC; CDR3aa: CASSLRSQETQYF